The TCR beta chain under discussion was sequenced for a study of blood T cell repertoires in COVID-19. Whole-study context: Italy, Spain and the United States were the sources of the convalescent and acute COVID-19 samples.

Trimming left V 2 bases short and J 2 bases short, with 11 bases between. Germline V gives CDR1 SGDLS, CDR2 YYNGEE. The CDR3 spans 15 residues. A few counts support this clone. As originally analysed: How many nucleated cells were present was estimated from reference gene primer amplification. Measured with immunoSEQ multiplex PCR; TCRdb has only the in-frame clones, and not every one. D and trimming come from the DNA, and the V and J calls and clone size come from that table. This sample yields 200,000 to 250,000 clones, of which about 82% are seen a single time; under 11% belongs to the top ten. The sample taken for sequencing was peripheral blood. The chain combines TRBV9 with TRBJ2-1; D might be TRBD2 (5 bases). The origin of this receptor is a woman at least 80 years old with acute or convalescent COVID-19. This chain's CDR3 is CASSVLGGPYNEQFF. The CDR3 DNA reads as TGTGCCAGCAGCGTTTTAGGAGGACCCTACAATGAGCAGTTCTTC. The whole variable domain, filled in from reference TRBV9 and TRBJ2-1, reads DSGVTQTPKHLITATGQRVTLRCSPRSGDLSVYWYQQSLDQGLQFLIQYYNGEERAKGNILERFSAQQFPDLHSELNLSSLELGDSALYFCASSVLGGPYNEQFFGPGTRLTVL.